This T cell receptor (beta chain) is from a study of blood T cell repertoires in COVID-19. A few counts support this clone. The CDR3 length is 14 residues. Germline V gene lookup returns CDR1 SEHNR and CDR2 FQNEAQ (reference sequence). Trimming removed 1 base at V and 4 bases at J, with 10 bases between. Assay used: immunoSEQ multiplex PCR; TCRdb lists only in-frame clones, some missing. The table has 100,000 or so clones, roughly 81% seen once; the top ten hold 2.1%. The gene calls are TRBV7-9 and TRBJ1-1; a weak D match, TRBD1 (6 bases). The specimen was peripheral blood. This sequence originates from a human donor in a cohort sampled during active COVID-19. The CDR3 sequence is CASSLEQGGTEAFF. DNA of the CDR3: TGTGCCAGCAGCTTAGAACAGGGTGGCACTGAAGCTTTCTTT.